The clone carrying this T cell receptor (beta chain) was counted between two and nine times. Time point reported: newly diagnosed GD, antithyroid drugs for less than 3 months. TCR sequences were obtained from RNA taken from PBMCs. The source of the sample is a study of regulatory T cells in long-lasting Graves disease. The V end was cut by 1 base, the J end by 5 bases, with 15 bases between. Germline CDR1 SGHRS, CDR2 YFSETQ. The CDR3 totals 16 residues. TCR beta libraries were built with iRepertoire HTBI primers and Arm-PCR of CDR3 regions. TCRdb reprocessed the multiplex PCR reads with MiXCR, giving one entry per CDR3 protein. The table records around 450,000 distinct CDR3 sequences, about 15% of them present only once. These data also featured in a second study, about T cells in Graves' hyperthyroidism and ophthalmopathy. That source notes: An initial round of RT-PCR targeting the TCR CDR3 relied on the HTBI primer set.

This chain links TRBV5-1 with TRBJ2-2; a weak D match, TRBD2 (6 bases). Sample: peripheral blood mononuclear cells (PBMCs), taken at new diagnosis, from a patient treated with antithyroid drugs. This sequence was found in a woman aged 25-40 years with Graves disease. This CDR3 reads CASSLRGAGATGELFF. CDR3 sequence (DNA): TGCGCCAGCAGCTTGCGGGGAGCGGGTGCTACCGGGGAGCTGTTTTTT.